This T cell receptor (beta chain) was sequenced during a study of cytomegalovirus exposure and HLA in healthy donors. As regards this clone: Its specificity is unknown.

A multiplex PCR was run with 60 Vbeta primers and 13 Jbeta primers. Measured with immunoSEQ multiplex PCR; TCRdb has only the in-frame clones, and not every one. The profile covers 90,000 or so clones, with 65% to 90% appearing a single time and roughly 3.4% taken by the ten largest. The germline V gene has CDR1 SGHTA and CDR2 FQGNSA. V gave up 7 bases and J gave up 3 bases; unmatched junction bases: 6. This CDR3 region has 14 residues. Findings of the study overall: The authors reported that TCR beta sequences could predict HLA-A and HLA-B alleles. These predictions were accurate for most subjects in the first cohort. The authors confirmed in vitro that a few CMV-associated chains were specific for CMV antigens.

Sequencing was carried out using PBMCs. The chain links TRBV7-2 to TRBJ2-1; TRBD2 matches 7 bases. This TCR was recovered from a man aged 25 to 40 in good health and CMV-seropositive. CDR3: CASNVGGSYNEQFF. The DNA for the CDR3 is TGTGCCAGCAATGTAGGCGGGAGCTACAATGAGCAGTTCTTC.